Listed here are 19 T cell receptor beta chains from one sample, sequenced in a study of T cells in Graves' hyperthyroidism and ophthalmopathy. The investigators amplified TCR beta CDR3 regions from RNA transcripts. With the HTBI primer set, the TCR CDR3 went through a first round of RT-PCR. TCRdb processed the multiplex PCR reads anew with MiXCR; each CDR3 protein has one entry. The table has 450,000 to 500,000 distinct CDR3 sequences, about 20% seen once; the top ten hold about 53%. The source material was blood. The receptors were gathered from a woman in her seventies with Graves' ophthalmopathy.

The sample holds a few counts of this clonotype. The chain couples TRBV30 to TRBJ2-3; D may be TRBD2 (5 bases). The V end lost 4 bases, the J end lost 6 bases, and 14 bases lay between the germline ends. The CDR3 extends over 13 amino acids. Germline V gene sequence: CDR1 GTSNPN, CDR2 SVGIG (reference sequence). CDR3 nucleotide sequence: TGTGCCTGGATCAGCGGTGGTGGTGATACGCAGTATTTT. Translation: CAWISGGGDTQYF.

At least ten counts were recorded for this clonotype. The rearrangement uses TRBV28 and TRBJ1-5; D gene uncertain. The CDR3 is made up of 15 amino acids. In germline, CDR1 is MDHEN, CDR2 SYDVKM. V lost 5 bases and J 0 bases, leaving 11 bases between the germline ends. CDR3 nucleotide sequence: TGTGCCAGCAGTCTAAGCCCTTATAGCAATCAGCCCCAGCATTTT. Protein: CASSLSPYSNQPQHF.

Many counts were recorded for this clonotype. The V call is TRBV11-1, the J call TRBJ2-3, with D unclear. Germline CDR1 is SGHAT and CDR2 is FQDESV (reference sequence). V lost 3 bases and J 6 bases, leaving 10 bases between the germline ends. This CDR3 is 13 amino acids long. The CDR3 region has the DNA TGTGCCAGCAGCTTCCCCCTCGGTGATACGCAGTATTTT. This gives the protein CASSFPLGDTQYF.

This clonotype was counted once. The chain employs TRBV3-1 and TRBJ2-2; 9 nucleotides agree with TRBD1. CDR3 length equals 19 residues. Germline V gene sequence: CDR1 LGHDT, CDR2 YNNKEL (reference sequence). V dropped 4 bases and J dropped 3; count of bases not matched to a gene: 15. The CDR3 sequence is CASSPAGAGTGKHTGELFF. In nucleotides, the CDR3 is TGTGCCAGCAGCCCAGCTGGAGCCGGGACAGGGAAGCACACCGGGGAGCTGTTTTTT.

CDR3 nucleotides: TGCAGTGCTAGACCCGGACAGGGGAGGACCCAGTACTTC. Translating it yields CSARPGQGRTQYF. V usage is TRBV20-1 and J usage is TRBJ2-5; TRBD1 agrees at 9 bases. With 2 bases clipped from V and 7 bases from J, the junction kept 5 bases outside the gene matches. The CDR3 extends over 13 amino acids. Germline CDR1 is DFQATT and CDR2 is SNEGSKA (reference sequence).

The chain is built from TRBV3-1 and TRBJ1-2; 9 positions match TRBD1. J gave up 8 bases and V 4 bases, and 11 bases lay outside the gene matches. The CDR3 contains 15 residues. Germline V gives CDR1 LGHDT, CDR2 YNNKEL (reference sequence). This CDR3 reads CASSPPGTGFGGYTF. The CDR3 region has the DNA TGTGCCAGCAGCCCGCCCGGGACAGGGTTCGGCGGCTACACCTTC.

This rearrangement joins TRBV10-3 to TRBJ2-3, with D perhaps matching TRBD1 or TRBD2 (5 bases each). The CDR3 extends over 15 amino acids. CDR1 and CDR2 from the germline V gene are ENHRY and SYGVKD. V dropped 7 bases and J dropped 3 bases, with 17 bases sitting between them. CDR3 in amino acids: CAITQGRPGTDTQYF. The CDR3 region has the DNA TGTGCCATCACCCAGGGACGGCCAGGTACAGATACGCAGTATTTT.

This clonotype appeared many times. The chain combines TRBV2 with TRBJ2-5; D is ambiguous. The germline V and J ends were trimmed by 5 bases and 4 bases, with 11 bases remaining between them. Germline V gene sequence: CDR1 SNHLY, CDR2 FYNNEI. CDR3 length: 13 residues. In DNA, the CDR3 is TGTGCCAGCAGTAAGACCAAGGGAGAGACCCAGTACTTC. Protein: CASSKTKGETQYF.

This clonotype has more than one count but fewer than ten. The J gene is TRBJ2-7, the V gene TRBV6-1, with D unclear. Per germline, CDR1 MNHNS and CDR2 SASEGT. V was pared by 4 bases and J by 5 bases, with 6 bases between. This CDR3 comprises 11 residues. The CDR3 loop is CASSVLHEQYF. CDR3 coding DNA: TGTGCCAGCAGTGTGCTCCACGAGCAGTACTTC.

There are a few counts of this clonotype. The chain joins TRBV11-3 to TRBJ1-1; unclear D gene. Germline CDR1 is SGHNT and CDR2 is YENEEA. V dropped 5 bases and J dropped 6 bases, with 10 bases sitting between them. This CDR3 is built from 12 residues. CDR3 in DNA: TGTGCCAGCAGCATGGACGGGGCTGAAGCTTTCTTT. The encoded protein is CASSMDGAEAFF. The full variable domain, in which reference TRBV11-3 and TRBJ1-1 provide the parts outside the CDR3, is EAGVVQSPRYKIIEKKQPVAFWCNPISGHNTLYWYLQNLGQGPELLIRYENEEAVDDSQLPKDRFSAERLKGVDSTLKIQPAELGDSAVYLCASSMDGAEAFFGQGTRLTVV.

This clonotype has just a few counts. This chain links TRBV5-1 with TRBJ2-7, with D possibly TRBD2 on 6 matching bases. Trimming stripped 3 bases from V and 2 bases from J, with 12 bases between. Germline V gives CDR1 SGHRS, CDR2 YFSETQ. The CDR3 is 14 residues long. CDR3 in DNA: TGCGCCAGCAGCTCTAGCGCCTTAACCTACGAGCAGTACTTC. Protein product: CASSSSALTYEQYF.

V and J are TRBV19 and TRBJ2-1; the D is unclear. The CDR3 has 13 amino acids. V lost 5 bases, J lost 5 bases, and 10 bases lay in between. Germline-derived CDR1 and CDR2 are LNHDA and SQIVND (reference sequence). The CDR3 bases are TGTGCCAGTAGTCTAGGCAACAACAATGAGCAGTTCTTC. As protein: CASSLGNNNEQFF.

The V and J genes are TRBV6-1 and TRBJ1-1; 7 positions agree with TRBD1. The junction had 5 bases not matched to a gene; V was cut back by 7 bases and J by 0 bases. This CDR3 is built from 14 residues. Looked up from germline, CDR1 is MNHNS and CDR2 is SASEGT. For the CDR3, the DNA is TGTGCCAGCAACAGACAGGGTGTGAACACTGAAGCTTTCTTT. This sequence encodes CASNRQGVNTEAFF.

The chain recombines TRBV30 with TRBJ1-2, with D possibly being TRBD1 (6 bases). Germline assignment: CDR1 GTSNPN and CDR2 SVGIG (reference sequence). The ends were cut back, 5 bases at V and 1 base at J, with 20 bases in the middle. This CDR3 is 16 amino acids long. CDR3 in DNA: TGTGCCTGGTCCAAAGGTTCGACAGGAGTTAACTATGGCTACACCTTC. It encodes CAWSKGSTGVNYGYTF.

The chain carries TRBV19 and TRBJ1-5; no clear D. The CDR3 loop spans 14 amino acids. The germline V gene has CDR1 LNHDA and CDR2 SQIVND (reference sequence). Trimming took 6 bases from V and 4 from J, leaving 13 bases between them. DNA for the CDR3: TGTGCCAGTAGGAGCTCAGAGATGAATCAGCCCCAGCATTTT. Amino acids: CASRSSEMNQPQHF. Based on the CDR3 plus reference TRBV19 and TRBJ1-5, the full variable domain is DGGITQSPKYLFRKEGQNVTLSCEQNLNHDAMYWYRQDPGQGLRLIYYSQIVNDFQKGDIAEGYSVSREKKESFPLTVTSAQKNPTAFYLCASRSSEMNQPQHFGDGTRLSIL.

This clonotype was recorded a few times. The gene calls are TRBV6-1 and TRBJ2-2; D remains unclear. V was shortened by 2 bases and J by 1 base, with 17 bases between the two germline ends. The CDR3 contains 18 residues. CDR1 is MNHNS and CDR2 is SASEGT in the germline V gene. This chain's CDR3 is CASSERRTATWNTGELFF. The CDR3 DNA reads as TGTGCCAGCAGTGAACGTCGAACGGCCACCTGGAACACCGGGGAGCTGTTTTTT.

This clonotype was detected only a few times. In nucleotides, the CDR3 is TGTGCCTGGAGTACCGGACCGAGGAGTAATTCACCCCTCCACTTT. It codes for CAWSTGPRSNSPLHF. The rearrangement uses TRBV30 and TRBJ1-6, with unresolved D. The V gene lost 2 bases and the J gene lost 6 bases, with 14 bases spanning the gap. This CDR3 has 15 residues. Germline V CDR1 and CDR2: GTSNPN, SVGIG (reference sequence). Full variable domain (rest looked up from reference TRBV30 and TRBJ1-6): SQTIHQWPATLVQPVGSPLSLECTVEGTSNPNLYWYRQAAGRGLQLLFYSVGIGQISSEVPQNLSASRPQDRQFILSSKKLLLSDSGFYLCAWSTGPRSNSPLHFGNGTRLTVT.

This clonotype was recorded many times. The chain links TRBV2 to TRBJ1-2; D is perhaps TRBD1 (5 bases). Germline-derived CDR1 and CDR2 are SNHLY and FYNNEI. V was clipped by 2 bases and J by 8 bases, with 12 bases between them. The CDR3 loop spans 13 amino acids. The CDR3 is CASSEKRDRGYTF. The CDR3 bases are TGTGCCAGCAGTGAAAAGCGGGACCGGGGCTACACCTTC.

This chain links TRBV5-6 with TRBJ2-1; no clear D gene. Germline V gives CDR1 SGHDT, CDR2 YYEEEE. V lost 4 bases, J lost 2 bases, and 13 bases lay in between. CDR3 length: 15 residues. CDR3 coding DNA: TGTGCCAGCAGCCCTCCGATCAGCCCCTACAATGAGCAGTTCTTC. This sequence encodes CASSPPISPYNEQFF.